Below, one TCR beta chain is given with its context. Its antigen is unknown. Some clones are missing from TCRdb's copy, which holds only in-frame ones; the method was immunoSEQ multiplex PCR. In the table there are over 150,000 clones, 75% to 95% of which are singletons. The source of the sample is a study of T cell responses to AZD1222 COVID-19 vaccine. Overall study findings and caveats: There were repertoire samples only from the period after the peak T cell response. Donors in the cohort were predominantly white British and more often female, and clonal diversity was possibly underestimated. When two AZD1222 doses had been given, Spike-specific TCR breadth and depth rose.

From germline, CDR1 is WNHNN and CDR2 SYGVQD (reference sequence). This CDR3 is built from 16 residues. Trimming took 4 bases from V and 0 from J, leaving 13 bases between them. The chain is built from TRBV10-1 and TRBJ1-3; D might be TRBD1 (5 bases). The TCR comes from an adult in good health. The material was peripheral blood, obtained on day 0 of AZD1222 vaccination. CDR3 nucleotides: TGCGCCAGCAGTGGGACTGCAGGGACCTCTGGAAACACCATATATTTT. It yields the protein CASSGTAGTSGNTIYF.